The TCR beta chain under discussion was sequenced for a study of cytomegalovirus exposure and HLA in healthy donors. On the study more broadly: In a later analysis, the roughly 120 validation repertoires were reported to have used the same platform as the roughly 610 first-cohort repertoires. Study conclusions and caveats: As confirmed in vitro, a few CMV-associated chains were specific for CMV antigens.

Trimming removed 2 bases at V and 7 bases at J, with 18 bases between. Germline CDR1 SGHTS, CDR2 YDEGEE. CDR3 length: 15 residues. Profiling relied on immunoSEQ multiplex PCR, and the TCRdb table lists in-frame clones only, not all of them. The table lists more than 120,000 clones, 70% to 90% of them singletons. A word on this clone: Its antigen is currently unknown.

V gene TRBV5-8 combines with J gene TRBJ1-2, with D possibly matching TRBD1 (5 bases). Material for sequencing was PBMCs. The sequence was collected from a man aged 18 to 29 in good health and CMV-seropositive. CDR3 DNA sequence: TGTGCCAGCAGCTTCAGGGCAGGGAAAGGATTTGGCTACACCTTC. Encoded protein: CASSFRAGKGFGYTF.